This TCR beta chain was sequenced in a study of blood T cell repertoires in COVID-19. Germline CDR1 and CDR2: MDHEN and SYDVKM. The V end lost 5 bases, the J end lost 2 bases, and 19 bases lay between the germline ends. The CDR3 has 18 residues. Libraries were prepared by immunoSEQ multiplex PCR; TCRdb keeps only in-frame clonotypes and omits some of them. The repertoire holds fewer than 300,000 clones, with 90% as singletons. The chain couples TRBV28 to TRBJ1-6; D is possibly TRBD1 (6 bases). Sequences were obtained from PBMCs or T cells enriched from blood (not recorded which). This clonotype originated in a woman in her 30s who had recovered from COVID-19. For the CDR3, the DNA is TGTGCCAGCAGTCCCTCCCCAGGGGACGGCGCCTATAATTCACCCCTCCACTTT. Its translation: CASSPSPGDGAYNSPLHF.